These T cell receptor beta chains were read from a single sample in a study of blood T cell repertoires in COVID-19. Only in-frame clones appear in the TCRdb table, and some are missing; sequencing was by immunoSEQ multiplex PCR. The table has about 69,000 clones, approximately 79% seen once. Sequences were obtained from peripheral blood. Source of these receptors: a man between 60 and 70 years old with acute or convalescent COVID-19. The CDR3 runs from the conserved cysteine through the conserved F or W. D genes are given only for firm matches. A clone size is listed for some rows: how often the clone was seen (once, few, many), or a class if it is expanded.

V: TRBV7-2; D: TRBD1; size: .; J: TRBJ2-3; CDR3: CASSSRTGGDTQYF; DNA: TGTGCCAGCAGCTCTAGGACAGGCGGAGATACGCAGTATTTT
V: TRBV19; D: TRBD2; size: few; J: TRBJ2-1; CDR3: CASSMLAGGYNEQFF; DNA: TGTGCCAGTAGTATGCTAGCGGGGGGCTACAATGAGCAGTTCTTC
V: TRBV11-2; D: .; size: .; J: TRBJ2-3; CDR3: CASSPEGGRADTQYF; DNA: TGTGCCAGCAGCCCCGAGGGGGGGCGAGCAGATACGCAGTATTTT
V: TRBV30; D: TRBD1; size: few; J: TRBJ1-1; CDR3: CAWSRTGRNTEAFF; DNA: TGTGCCTGGAGTCGGACAGGCAGGAACACTGAAGCTTTCTTT
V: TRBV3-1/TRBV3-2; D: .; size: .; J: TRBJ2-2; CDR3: CASSRGATGELFF; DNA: TGTGCCAGCAGCCGCGGGGCCACCGGGGAGCTGTTTTTT
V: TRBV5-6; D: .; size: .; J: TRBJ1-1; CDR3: CASSLDGGTEAFF; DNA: TGTGCCAGCAGCTTGGACGGGGGGACTGAAGCTTTCTTT
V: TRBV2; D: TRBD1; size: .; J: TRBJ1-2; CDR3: CASRYTDRVGFGYGYTF; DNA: TGTGCCAGCAGATATACCGACAGGGTCGGGTTTGGCTATGGCTACACCTTC
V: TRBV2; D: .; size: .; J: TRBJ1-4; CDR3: CASSDQRATNEKLFF; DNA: TGTGCCAGCAGTGATCAGAGGGCAACTAATGAAAAACTGTTTTTT
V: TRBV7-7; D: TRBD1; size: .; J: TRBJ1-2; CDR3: CASSPSPAGGGGYTF; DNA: TGTGCTAGCAGCCCTAGTCCCGCAGGGGGTGGAGGCTACACCTTC
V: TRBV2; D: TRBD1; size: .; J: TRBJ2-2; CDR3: CAQTGVTGELFF; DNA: TGTGCCCAGACAGGGGTTACCGGGGAGCTGTTTTTT
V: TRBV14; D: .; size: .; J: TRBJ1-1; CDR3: CASSQRHSLNTEAFF; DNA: TGTGCCAGCAGCCAACGTCACTCTCTGAACACTGAAGCTTTCTTT
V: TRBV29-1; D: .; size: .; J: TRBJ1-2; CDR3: CSVEGSDYGYTF; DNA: TGCAGCGTTGAAGGGAGTGACTATGGCTACACCTTC
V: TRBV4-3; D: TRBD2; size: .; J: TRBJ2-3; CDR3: CASSQLAGTSTDTQYF; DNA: TGCGCCAGCAGCCAACTAGCGGGTACCAGCACAGATACGCAGTATTTT
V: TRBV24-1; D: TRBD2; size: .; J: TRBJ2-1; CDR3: CATSVPSGNEQFF; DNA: TGTGCCACCAGTGTGCCTAGCGGGAATGAGCAGTTCTTC
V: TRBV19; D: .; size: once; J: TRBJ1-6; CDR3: CASSIDPGLRSPLHF; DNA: TGTGCCAGTAGTATAGATCCCGGACTAAGGTCACCCCTCCACTTT
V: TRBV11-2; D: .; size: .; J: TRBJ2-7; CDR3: CASSSDRSSYEQYF; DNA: TGTGCCAGCAGCTCCGACAGGAGCTCCTACGAGCAGTACTTC
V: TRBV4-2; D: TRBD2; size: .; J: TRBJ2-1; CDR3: CASSQAWGLTSGNEQFF; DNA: TGTGCCAGCAGCCAAGCGTGGGGGTTGACTAGCGGCAATGAGCAGTTCTTC
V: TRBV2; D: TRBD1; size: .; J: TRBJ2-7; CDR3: CASIMNRDSFYEQYF; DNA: TGTGCCAGCATTATGAACCGGGACAGCTTCTACGAGCAGTACTTC
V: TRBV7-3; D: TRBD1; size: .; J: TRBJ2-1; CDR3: CASSLADRGGNEQFF; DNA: TGTGCCAGCAGCTTAGCGGACAGGGGAGGCAATGAGCAGTTCTTC
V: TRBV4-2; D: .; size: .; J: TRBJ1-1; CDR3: CASSQNSNMNTEAFF; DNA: TGTGCCAGCAGCCAAAACAGTAATATGAACACTGAAGCTTTCTTT
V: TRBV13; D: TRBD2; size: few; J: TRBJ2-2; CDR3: CASSLTAGDGELFF; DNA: TGTGCCAGCAGCTTAACCGCGGGGGACGGGGAGCTGTTTTTT
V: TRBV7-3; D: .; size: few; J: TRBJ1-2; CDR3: CASSLSSGNNGYTF; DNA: TGTGCCAGCAGCTTATCATCAGGGAACAATGGCTACACCTTC
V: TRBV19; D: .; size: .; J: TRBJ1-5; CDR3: CASSIKRVYNQPQHF; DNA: TGTGCCAGTAGTATCAAAAGAGTTTACAATCAGCCCCAGCATTTT
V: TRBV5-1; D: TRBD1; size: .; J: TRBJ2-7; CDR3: CASSPTTGDSTYEQYF; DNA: TGCGCCAGCAGCCCAACGACAGGGGATTCCACCTACGAGCAGTACTTC
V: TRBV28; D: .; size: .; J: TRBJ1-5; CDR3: CASSFPGRGASNQPQHF; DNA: TGTGCCAGCTCCTTCCCGGGGCGGGGTGCGAGCAATCAGCCCCAGCATTTT
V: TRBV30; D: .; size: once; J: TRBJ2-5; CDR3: CAWSVPQVPPKTQYF; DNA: TGTGCCTGGAGTGTACCCCAGGTACCCCCCAAGACCCAGTACTTC
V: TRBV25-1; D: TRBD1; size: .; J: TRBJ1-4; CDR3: CASSEGTGRENEKLFF; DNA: TGTGCCAGCAGTGAGGGGACAGGGCGGGAAAATGAAAAACTGTTTTTT
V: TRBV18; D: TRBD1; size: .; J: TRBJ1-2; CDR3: CASSLTSGQGAQYYGYTF; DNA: TGTGCCAGCTCACTAACTTCGGGACAGGGGGCGCAGTATTATGGCTACACCTTC
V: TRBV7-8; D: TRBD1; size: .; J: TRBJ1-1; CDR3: CASSRGQAATEAFF; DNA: TGTGCCAGCAGCCGAGGACAGGCAGCGACTGAAGCTTTCTTT
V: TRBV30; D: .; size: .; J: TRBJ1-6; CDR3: CAWNFGQVYNSPLHF; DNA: TGTGCCTGGAATTTCGGACAAGTCTATAATTCACCCCTCCACTTT
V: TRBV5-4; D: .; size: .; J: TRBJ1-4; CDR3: CASRSGAGTNEKLFF; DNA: TGTGCCAGCAGGAGTGGGGCAGGGACTAATGAAAAACTGTTTTTT
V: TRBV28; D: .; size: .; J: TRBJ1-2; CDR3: CASSRDGEGNGYTF; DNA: TGTGCCAGCAGCCGCGACGGGGAGGGGAATGGCTACACCTTC
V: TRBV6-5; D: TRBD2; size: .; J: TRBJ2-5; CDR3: CAAGDAGVETQYF; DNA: TGTGCCGCGGGCGACGCGGGAGTCGAGACCCAGTACTTC
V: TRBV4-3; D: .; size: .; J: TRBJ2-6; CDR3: CASSQSSSGANVLTF; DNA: TGCGCCAGCAGCCAATCGAGCTCTGGGGCCAACGTCCTGACTTTC
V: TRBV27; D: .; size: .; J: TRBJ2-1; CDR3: CASSPRTVHNEQFF; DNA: TGTGCCAGCAGTCCTAGGACAGTGCACAATGAGCAGTTCTTC
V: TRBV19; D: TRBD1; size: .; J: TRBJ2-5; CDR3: CASATGEAKRTQYF; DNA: TGTGCCAGTGCGACAGGGGAAGCTAAGAGAACCCAGTACTTC
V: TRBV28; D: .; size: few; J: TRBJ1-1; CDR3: CASSLQGTEAFF; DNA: TGTGCCAGCAGTTTACAGGGCACTGAAGCTTTCTTT
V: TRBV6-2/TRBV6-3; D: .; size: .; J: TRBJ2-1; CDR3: CASSTTTGSSYNEQFF; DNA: TGTGCCAGCAGTACCACGACCGGGAGCTCCTACAATGAGCAGTTCTTC
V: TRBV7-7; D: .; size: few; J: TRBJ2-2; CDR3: CASSSPPGGENTGELFF; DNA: TGTGCTAGCAGCTCCCCCCCGGGCGGGGAAAACACCGGGGAGCTGTTTTTT
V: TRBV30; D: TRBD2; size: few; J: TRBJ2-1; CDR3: CAWSRALAGYNEQFF; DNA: TGTGCCTGGAGTCGGGCCTTAGCGGGGTACAATGAGCAGTTCTTC
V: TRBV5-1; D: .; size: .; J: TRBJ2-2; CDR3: CASSPRGSGELFF; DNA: TGCGCCAGCAGCCCCCGAGGGTCAGGAGAGCTGTTTTTT
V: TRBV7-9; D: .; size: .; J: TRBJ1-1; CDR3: CASSPGRQVRNMNTEAFF; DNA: TGTGCCAGCAGCCCCGGTCGACAGGTTAGAAACATGAACACTGAAGCTTTCTTT
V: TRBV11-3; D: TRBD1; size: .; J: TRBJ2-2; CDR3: CASSLQGVLTGELFF; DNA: TGTGCCAGCAGCTTGCAGGGGGTTCTCACCGGGGAGCTGTTTTTT